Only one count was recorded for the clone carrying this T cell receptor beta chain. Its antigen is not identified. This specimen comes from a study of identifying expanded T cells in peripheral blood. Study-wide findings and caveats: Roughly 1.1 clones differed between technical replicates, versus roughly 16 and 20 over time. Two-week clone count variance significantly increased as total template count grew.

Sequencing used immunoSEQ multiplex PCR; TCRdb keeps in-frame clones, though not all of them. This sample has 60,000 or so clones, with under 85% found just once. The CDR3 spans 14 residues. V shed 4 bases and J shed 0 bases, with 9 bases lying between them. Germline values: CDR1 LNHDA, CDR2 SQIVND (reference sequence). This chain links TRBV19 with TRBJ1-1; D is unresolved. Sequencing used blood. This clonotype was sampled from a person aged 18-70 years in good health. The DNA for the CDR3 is TGTGCCAGTAGTACCGATACTATGAACACTGAAGCTTTCTTT. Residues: CASSTDTMNTEAFF.